Listed below are T cell receptor beta chains from one sample, sequenced in a study of T cell responses to AZD1222 COVID-19 vaccine. Profiled with immunoSEQ multiplex PCR; TCRdb holds only in-frame clones, not every one. The sample lists some 160,000 clones; approximately 91% were seen once. This sample comprised peripheral blood, obtained 28 days after the second AZD1222 dose. These receptors all stem from an adult who received the AZD1222 COVID-19 vaccine. CDR3s include the opening cysteine and the closing phenylalanine or tryptophan. Each record gives: V gene, clone size, J gene, D gene, CDR3 protein, CDR3 DNA. D genes are given only for firm matches. Rows may omit the clone size; those that give it use once, few, many or a size class.

>TRBV6-5|-|TRBJ2-7|TRBD1
CATSGTGYNYEQYF
TGTGCCACCTCCGGGACAGGGTATAACTACGAGCAGTACTTC
>TRBV7-9|-|TRBJ2-1|-
CASSLVSAPGNEQFF
TGTGCCAGCAGCTTAGTTAGCGCGCCGGGCAATGAGCAGTTCTTC
>TRBV11-2|-|TRBJ2-5|-
CASSLVLKETQYF
TGTGCCAGCAGCTTAGTACTAAAAGAGACCCAGTACTTC
>TRBV9|few|TRBJ2-1|-
CASSVEGDYFYNEQFF
TGTGCCAGCAGCGTAGAGGGGGACTACTTCTACAATGAGCAGTTCTTC
>TRBV18|-|TRBJ1-1|TRBD1
CASSPFTGGSGTEAFF
TGTGCCAGCTCACCATTTACAGGGGGCAGCGGCACTGAAGCTTTCTTT
>TRBV4-2|-|TRBJ2-1|-
CASSNGDSGYNEQFF
TGTGCCAGCAGCAACGGGGACTCCGGATACAATGAGCAGTTCTTC
>TRBV11-3|-|TRBJ2-3|-
CASSSRTGPGDTQYF
TGTGCCAGCAGCTCGCGGACTGGCCCAGGTGATACGCAGTATTTT
>TRBV27|-|TRBJ2-1|TRBD2
CASSLKSGGFYNEQFF
TGTGCCAGCAGTTTAAAGAGCGGGGGCTTCTACAATGAGCAGTTCTTC
>TRBV18|-|TRBJ1-1|-
CASSPRGLYQLNTEAFF
TGTGCCAGCTCACCACGGGGACTTTACCAGCTGAACACTGAAGCTTTCTTT
>TRBV9|-|TRBJ1-5|TRBD1
CARVGQGVLNQPQHF
TGTGCCAGGGTAGGACAGGGGGTCCTCAATCAGCCCCAGCATTTT
>TRBV19|-|TRBJ2-2|-
CATSKQNFGELFF
TGTGCCACCTCGAAACAAAATTTCGGGGAGCTGTTTTTT
>TRBV6-5|-|TRBJ1-3|-
CASSYSGAQIGNTIYF
TGTGCCAGCAGTTATTCAGGGGCGCAAATTGGAAACACCATATATTTT
>TRBV6-5|-|TRBJ1-4|-
CAPGRFNEKLFF
TGTGCCCCCGGGAGGTTTAATGAAAAACTGTTTTTT
>TRBV15|-|TRBJ1-4|TRBD1
CATSPGQRENEKLFF
TGTGCCACCAGCCCGGGACAGAGAGAAAATGAAAAACTGTTTTTT
>TRBV28|-|TRBJ1-6|-
CASSPGPDSPLHF
TGTGCCAGCAGTCCAGGTCCCGATTCACCCCTCCACTTT
>TRBV10-2|-|TRBJ2-2|-
CASLQTNTGELFF
TGCGCCAGCTTGCAGACGAACACCGGGGAGCTGTTTTTT
>TRBV4-1|-|TRBJ1-5|-
CASSQAAGIQPQHF
TGCGCCAGCAGCCAAGCGGCAGGGATTCAGCCCCAGCATTTT
>TRBV10-3|-|TRBJ1-5|TRBD1
CATTGTGNQPQHF
TGTGCCACCACCGGGACAGGGAATCAGCCCCAGCATTTT
>TRBV7-3|-|TRBJ1-2|-
CASSLNRHYGYTF
TGTGCCAGCAGCTTAAACAGACACTATGGCTACACCTTC
>TRBV9|-|TRBJ1-2|-
CASSVEGQGGYTF
TGTGCCAGCAGCGTAGAAGGCCAGGGCGGCTACACCTTC
>TRBV15|-|TRBJ1-5|-
CATSRDFGNQPQHF
TGTGCCACCAGCAGAGATTTTGGCAATCAGCCCCAGCATTTT
>TRBV3-1/TRBV3-2|once|TRBJ1-6|-
CASSQDRSRNSPLHF
TGTGCCAGCAGCCAAGATCGGTCGAGAAATTCACCCCTCCACTTT
>TRBV11-2|-|TRBJ1-3|TRBD1
CASTLSRDSYSGNTIYF
TGTGCCAGCACCTTGTCCCGGGACAGCTACTCTGGAAACACCATATATTTT
>TRBV6-5|once|TRBJ1-1|-
CASSQRGQSNTEAFF
TGTGCCAGCAGCCAACGAGGACAGTCGAACACTGAAGCTTTCTTT
>TRBV11-2|-|TRBJ2-7|-
CASKGVAGFDEQYF
TGTGCCAGCAAGGGGGTTGCGGGTTTCGACGAGCAGTACTTC
>TRBV7-3|-|TRBJ1-6|-
CASSLTGQGGDSPLHF
TGTGCCAGCAGTCTTACGGGCCAGGGTGGCGATTCACCCCTCCACTTT
>TRBV6-6|once|TRBJ1-2|TRBD1
CASSPTGTYGYTF
TGTGCCAGCAGTCCGACAGGGACCTATGGCTACACCTTC
>TRBV7-2|-|TRBJ1-1|TRBD1
CASSPRGGTGNTEAFF
TGTGCCAGCAGCCCGCGTGGGGGGACAGGAAACACTGAAGCTTTCTTT
>TRBV11-2|-|TRBJ2-2|TRBD2
CASSSLAVAGNTGELFF
TGTGCCAGCAGCTCTCTCGCGGTAGCGGGGAACACCGGGGAGCTGTTTTTT
>TRBV6-5|-|TRBJ1-6|-
CASSYSRQDNSPLHF
TGTGCCAGCAGTTACTCGAGGCAGGACAATTCACCCCTCCACTTT
>TRBV6-1|-|TRBJ1-2|-
CASSEDSNYGYTF
TGTGCCAGCAGTGAAGACAGCAACTATGGCTACACCTTC
>TRBV5-1|-|TRBJ2-1|-
CASSSQGFDNEQFF
TGCGCCAGCAGCTCCCAGGGGTTTGACAATGAGCAGTTCTTC
>TRBV5-1|-|TRBJ2-6|-
CASSLDAVSGANVLTF
TGCGCCAGCAGCTTGGATGCAGTCTCTGGGGCCAACGTCCTGACTTTC
>TRBV20-1|-|TRBJ2-7|-
CSASRSSYEQYF
TGCAGTGCTAGTCGGAGCTCCTACGAGCAGTACTTC
>TRBV5-1|-|TRBJ1-6|-
CASSYYEVTYNSPLHF
TGCGCCAGCAGCTATTACGAGGTTACCTATAATTCACCCCTCCACTTT
>TRBV29-1|-|TRBJ2-5|-
CSVAKGSETQYF
TGCAGCGTTGCTAAGGGTTCAGAGACCCAGTACTTC
>TRBV4-2|-|TRBJ2-5|-
CASSTGPGETQYF
TGTGCCAGCAGCACCGGACCAGGGGAGACCCAGTACTTC
>TRBV5-1|-|TRBJ2-7|-
CASSSGGTASYEQYF
TGCGCCAGCAGCTCTGGCGGGACTGCATCCTACGAGCAGTACTTC
>TRBV5-4|-|TRBJ2-1|TRBD2
CASRWISGSGSNEQFF
TGTGCCAGCAGGTGGATTAGCGGGAGTGGTTCCAATGAGCAGTTCTTC
>TRBV5-1|-|TRBJ1-6|-
CASSLIDSNSPLHF
TGCGCCAGCAGCTTGATAGACAGTAATTCACCCCTCCACTTT
>TRBV18|-|TRBJ1-5|-
CASSPSFGRATDQPQHF
TGTGCCAGCTCACCATCTTTCGGCAGAGCGACGGATCAGCCCCAGCATTTT
>TRBV2|-|TRBJ1-1|-
CASSKDSTDTEAFF
TGTGCCAGCAGTAAGGACAGTACGGACACTGAAGCTTTCTTT
>TRBV11-2|once|TRBJ2-1|-
CASKSGKEQFF
TGTGCCAGCAAATCAGGGAAGGAGCAGTTCTTC
>TRBV5-1|-|TRBJ1-4|-
CASSARGIGVNEKLFF
TGCGCCAGCAGCGCTAGGGGCATAGGGGTTAATGAAAAACTGTTTTTT
>TRBV7-8|-|TRBJ1-4|TRBD1
CASSFRQGTNEKLFF
TGTGCCAGCAGCTTCAGACAGGGGACTAATGAAAAACTGTTTTTT
>TRBV2|-|TRBJ1-2|-
CASKSDGNYGYTF
TGTGCCAGCAAGTCAGACGGCAACTATGGCTACACCTTC
>TRBV30|-|TRBJ1-5|-
CAWSVPGNQPQHF
TGTGCCTGGAGTGTACCGGGGAATCAGCCCCAGCATTTT
>TRBV9|-|TRBJ2-1|-
CASSGGSSYNEQFF
TGTGCCAGCAGCGGGGGGTCCTCCTACAATGAGCAGTTCTTC
>TRBV18|-|TRBJ2-3|TRBD2
CASSPRVAGDTDTQYF
TGTGCCAGCTCACCGCGGGTTGCGGGGGACACAGATACGCAGTATTTT
>TRBV5-1|-|TRBJ1-2|-
CASSYGDDRGYTF
TGCGCCAGCAGCTACGGAGATGACAGGGGCTACACCTTC
>TRBV5-1|once|TRBJ2-5|TRBD1
CATGTGQRETQYF
TGCGCCACCGGGACAGGCCAGAGGGAGACCCAGTACTTC
>TRBV7-6|few|TRBJ2-1|-
CASSNSWGYNEQFF
TGTGCCAGCAGCAATTCTTGGGGTTACAATGAGCAGTTCTTC
>TRBV7-2|-|TRBJ1-1|TRBD1
CASSPQGYTEAFF
TGTGCCAGCAGCCCACAGGGGTACACTGAAGCTTTCTTT
>TRBV7-9|-|TRBJ1-2|-
CASSYEPSGYGYTF
TGTGCCAGCAGTTATGAACCTAGCGGCTATGGCTACACCTTC
>TRBV7-9|-|TRBJ1-2|-
CASSSGYGYTF
TGTGCCAGCAGCTCGGGTTATGGCTACACCTTC